This passage covers 14 T cell receptor beta chains from one sample sequenced in a study of blood T cells in healthy people across ages. Next came a second PCR, run for about 6 to 12 cycles, which used a sample-barcoded 5' primer along with a J-beta primer mix. TCRdb called the 5' RACE reads again in MiXCR, with one record for every CDR3 protein. The sample has approximately 1.5 million distinct CDR3 sequences; 42% are singletons. Sample: blood. The source of these receptors is a woman in her late teens or twenties in good health.

This chain uses TRBV5-1 with TRBJ1-4, with D hard to call. Per the germline V gene, CDR1 is SGHRS and CDR2 is YFSETQ. The CDR3 length is 16 residues. V dropped 1 base and J dropped 5 bases, with 15 bases sitting between them. CDR3 sequence reads: CASSLLPRRNNEKLFF. The CDR3 DNA reads TGCGCCAGCAGCTTGTTACCACGGCGGAACAATGAAAAACTGTTTTTT.

Only a few counts were recorded for this clonotype. The chain couples TRBV9 to TRBJ2-5; 8 nucleotides line up with TRBD2. V dropped 3 bases and J dropped 4; count of bases not matched to a gene: 14. The CDR3 is 17 residues long. CDR1 is SGDLS, CDR2 YYNGEE, per germline. CDR3 residues: CASSAPLTSGGLETQYF. In DNA, the CDR3 is TGTGCCAGCAGCGCACCCCTTACTAGCGGCGGTCTAGAGACCCAGTACTTC.

The rearrangement joins TRBV7-8 to TRBJ1-1; D gene uncertain. Germline V gene lookup returns CDR1 SGHVS and CDR2 FQNEAQ. The CDR3 runs to 16 residues. With 3 bases removed from V and 1 base from J, the gap between germline ends came to 15 bases. CDR3 DNA: TGTGCCAGCAGCTTCCTACGGGGTTGGGAGAACACTGAAGCTTTCTTT. This encodes CASSFLRGWENTEAFF.

Details on this clonotype: Sequence at one end of the junction differs from germline and may be a read error. The DNA for the CDR3 is TGTGCTAGCAGCTTAGGGTCCCGAGGGCTAGCGGGACTAGATACGCAGTATTTT. This encodes CASSLGSRGLAGLDTQYF. The chain carries TRBV7-7 and TRBJ2-3, with 9 nucleotides matching TRBD2. Germline lookup yields CDR1 SSHAT and CDR2 FNYEAQ (reference sequence). The CDR3 loop spans 18 amino acids.

This clonotype has only a few counts. V is TRBV13 and J is TRBJ2-7; 7 positions agree with TRBD1. V lost 3 bases, J lost 0 bases, and 8 bases stayed unmatched. Germline lookup yields CDR1 PRHDT and CDR2 FYEKMQ (reference sequence). There are 16 residues in the CDR3. The CDR3 sequence is CASSFDRARLSYEQYF. In DNA, the CDR3 is TGTGCCAGCAGCTTCGACAGGGCCCGCCTCTCCTACGAGCAGTACTTC.

This clonotype was counted between two and nine times. The CDR3 here is CSGDDRGSEAFF. CDR3 nucleotide sequence: TGCAGCGGAGACGACAGGGGAAGCGAAGCTTTCTTT. This chain connects TRBV29-1 to TRBJ1-1; TRBD1 matches at 8 bases. There are 12 residues in the CDR3. J gave up 8 bases and V 7 bases, and 9 bases lay outside the gene matches. In germline, CDR1 is SQVTM, CDR2 ANQGSEA.

This chain links TRBV4-1 with TRBJ1-2; D is possibly TRBD1 (6 bases). The CDR3 is 13 residues long. Trimming removed 1 base at V and 6 bases at J, with 9 bases between. CDR1 is MGHRA, CDR2 YSYEKL, per germline. In DNA, the CDR3 is TGCGCCAGCAGCCAAGGGTCAGGGGATGGCTACACCTTC. This encodes CASSQGSGDGYTF.

This chain links TRBV5-1 with TRBJ2-3; 7 positions match TRBD1. The CDR3 sequence is 15 residues long. Germline values: CDR1 SGHRS, CDR2 YFSETQ. After removal of 2 bases from V and 6 bases from J, the junction contained 9 bases not matched to a gene. The CDR3 DNA sequence: TGCGCCAGCAGCTTCGACACAGGGGTAGAGGATACGCAGTATTTT. Protein sequence: CASSFDTGVEDTQYF.

This sequence joins TRBV7-2 and TRBJ2-7, with D possibly being TRBD1 (6 bases). Near its end, the DNA agrees better with TRBJ2-5, so the J call may be wrong. Germline V gene data show CDR1 as SGHTA and CDR2 as FQGNSA. This CDR3 has 16 amino acids. CDR3 DNA sequence: TGTGCCAGCAGCCTTTCGGGTGAAGGGGGAGTGGAGACCCAGTACTTC. This codes for CASSLSGEGGVETQYF.

This chain uses TRBV27 with TRBJ2-5; D uncertain. The CDR3 runs 14 residues. V was pared by 1 base and J by 11 bases, with 17 bases between. CDR1 is MNHEY and CDR2 is SMNVEV in the germline V gene (reference sequence). The CDR3 sequence: CASSLLSARNEQYF. CDR3 bases: TGTGCCAGCAGTTTATTAAGCGCCCGAAATGAGCAGTACTTC.

This clonotype was picked up a small number of times. The rearrangement links TRBV6-2 or TRBV6-3 to TRBJ2-4, with D possibly matching TRBD2 (6 bases). V was pared by 2 bases and J by 8 bases, with 16 bases between. This CDR3 has 15 amino acids. In germline, CDR1 is MNHEY, CDR2 SVGEGT. The CDR3 DNA is TGTGCCAGCAGTTACCGCGGGACCCTAGTAGACATTCAGTACTTC. It translates to CASSYRGTLVDIQYF.

The rearrangement joins TRBV6-5 to TRBJ1-4, with D perhaps matching TRBD1 (5 bases). The CDR3 runs 15 residues. CDR1 is MNHEY, CDR2 SVGAGI, per germline. With 0 bases removed from V and 11 bases from J, the gap between germline ends came to 16 bases. CDR3 nucleotides: TGTGCCAGCAGTTACTCGACAGCCCCGCTGGGGAAACTGTTTTTT. This translates into CASSYSTAPLGKLFF.

The chain has TRBV7-2 and TRBJ1-5, with D perhaps TRBD1 (5 bases). With 0 bases removed from V and 4 bases from J, the gap between germline ends came to 7 bases. Germline CDR1 and CDR2: SGHTA and FQGNSA. The CDR3 runs 14 residues. The CDR3 DNA is TGTGCCAGCAGCTTAGCGAACAGGAATCAGCCCCAGCATTTT. Its translation is CASSLANRNQPQHF.

The rearrangement uses TRBV12-3 or TRBV12-4 and TRBJ2-3; 7 nucleotides align to TRBD1. The junction had 7 bases not matched to a gene; V was cut back by 8 bases and J by 2 bases. The CDR3 is 14 residues long. CDR3 loop: CASVRGRNTDTQYF. Here the CDR3 DNA reads TGTGCCAGCGTAAGGGGGCGGAACACAGATACGCAGTATTTT.